The 6 T cell receptor beta chains listed next were all sequenced from one sample in a study of immune heterogeneity within non-small cell lung tumors. TCR beta CDR3 regions came from multiplex PCR with 32 forward V and 13 reverse J primers. MiXCR, applied by TCRdb to the multiplex PCR reads, yields one record per CDR3 protein. This sample has about 2,800 distinct CDR3 sequences; 14% to 15% occur once, and the top ten carry 22%. Template material comprised bulk tumor genomic DNA at about 660 ng per sample. The authors collected several far-apart biopsies from each primary tumor during surgery. Patients with untreated, newly diagnosed non-small cell lung cancer underwent curative surgery. The source material was lung tumor tissue. These TCRs come from a female donor with non-small cell lung cancer.

Sample share makes this clonotype medium-sized. The chain links TRBV5-1 to TRBJ1-4; no clear D gene. With 4 bases removed from V and 5 bases from J, the gap between germline ends came to 15 bases. The germline CDR1 and CDR2 sequences are SGHRS and YFSETQ. There are 15 residues in the CDR3. As DNA, the CDR3 is TGCGCCAGCAGCGCATCCGGCCGAGGGAATGAAAAACTGTTTTTT. This sequence encodes CASSASGRGNEKLFF.

The chain uses TRBV19 and TRBJ2-5, with a possible D match to TRBD1 (6 bases). Per the germline V gene, CDR1 is LNHDA and CDR2 is SQIVND (reference sequence). V lost 0 bases, J lost 4 bases, and 12 bases lay in between. The CDR3 runs 15 residues. CDR3 residues: CASSIDRDTGETQYF. The CDR3 bases are TGTGCCAGTAGTATAGACAGGGACACAGGAGAGACCCAGTACTTC.

This clonotype is medium-sized (0.01 to 0.1%). This chain links TRBV6-1 with TRBJ1-6, with a weak D call TRBD1 (5 bases). Trimming took 0 bases from V and 8 from J, leaving 14 bases between them. The germline V gene has CDR1 MNHNS and CDR2 SASEGT. There are 16 residues in the CDR3. The CDR3 coding sequence is TGTGCCAGCAGTGAAGCCTCGCGCAGGGTTTATTCACCCCTCCACTTT. Encoded protein: CASSEASRRVYSPLHF.

V is TRBV7-8 and J is TRBJ2-1; 12 positions agree with TRBD2. Germline assignment: CDR1 SGHVS and CDR2 FQNEAQ. The CDR3 runs 22 residues. J lost 4 bases, V lost 5 bases, and 24 bases had no gene match. The CDR3 DNA reads as TGTGCCAGCAGCGCGAGGCCGCGTGGACTAGCGGGAACGGGAGATATTTACAATGAGCAGTTCTTC. Its translation is CASSARPRGLAGTGDIYNEQFF.

The rearrangement links TRBV28 to TRBJ1-2; tentative D call: TRBD1 (5 bases). V was cut by 4 bases and J by 3 bases, with 15 bases left in between. From germline, CDR1 is MDHEN and CDR2 SYDVKM. There are 15 residues in the CDR3. CDR3 DNA: TGTGCCAGCAGTTCCAGGGACGCGGGGTACTATGGCTACACCTTC. It codes for CASSSRDAGYYGYTF.

The V call is TRBV6-2 or TRBV6-3, the J call TRBJ2-7, with D possibly called TRBD1 or TRBD2 (7 bases each). V lost 5 bases and J lost 0, with 14 bases in between. This CDR3 spans 15 amino acids. The germline V gene has CDR1 MNHEY and CDR2 SVGEGT. The CDR3 loop is CASSTQGGPSYEQYF. DNA of the CDR3: TGTGCCAGCAGTACTCAGGGGGGGCCCTCCTACGAGCAGTACTTC.